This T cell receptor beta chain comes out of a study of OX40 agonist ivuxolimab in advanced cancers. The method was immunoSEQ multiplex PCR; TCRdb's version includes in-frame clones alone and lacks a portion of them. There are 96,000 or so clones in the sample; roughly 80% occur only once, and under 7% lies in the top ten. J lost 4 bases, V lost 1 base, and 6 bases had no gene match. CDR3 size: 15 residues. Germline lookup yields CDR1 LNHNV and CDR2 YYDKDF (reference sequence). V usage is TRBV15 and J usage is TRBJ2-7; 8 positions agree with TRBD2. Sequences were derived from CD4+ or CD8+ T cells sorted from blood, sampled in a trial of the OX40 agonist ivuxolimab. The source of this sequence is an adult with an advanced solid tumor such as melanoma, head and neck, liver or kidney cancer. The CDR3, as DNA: TGTGCCACCAGCAGAGGACGCGGGGGGACTTACGAGCAGTACTTC. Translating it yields CATSRGRGGTYEQYF.